This T cell receptor (beta chain) emerged from a study of blood T cell repertoires in COVID-19. Study-wide background: The United States, Italy and Spain provided the acute and convalescent COVID-19 samples.

V was trimmed by 4 bases and J by 5 bases, leaving 9 bases between them. This CDR3 region has 13 residues. The germline gives CDR1 SEHNR, CDR2 FQNEAQ (reference sequence). Per the study methods: Reference gene primer amplification gave nucleated cell count estimates. The data were produced by immunoSEQ multiplex PCR, yet TCRdb's version contains in-frame clones alone and is incomplete. V and J calls and clone size come straight from that table; D and trimming were deduced from the DNA. The table shows approximately 30,000 clones, with 87% occurring only once. The TCR was taken from a human donor in a cohort sampled during active COVID-19. Specimen: peripheral blood. The rearrangement uses TRBV7-9 and TRBJ1-3, with no clear D. The CDR3 bases are TGTGCCAGCAGCTCTTTCGTTAGAAACACCATATATTTT. Translation: CASSSFVRNTIYF.